The clone carrying this T cell receptor (beta chain) has just one count. This CDR3 has 14 amino acids. Between the trimmed V and J ends, which lost 5 bases and 2 bases, there was a span of 11 bases. CDR1 MDHEN and CDR2 SYDVKM come from the germline V gene. This record belongs to a study of blood T cell repertoires in COVID-19. Study context: Samples came from the United States, Italy and Spain, spanning acute and convalescent COVID-19.

The table came from immunoSEQ multiplex PCR; TCRdb's copy has only in-frame clones and leaves some out. The table records hundreds of thousands of clones, 80% to 90% of them present only once. Self-reported history from a screening survey and questionnaire set each donor's cohort. Recovered status in Cohort 3 required two negative PCRs, clearance, or symptom resolution. What was sequenced was PBMCs or T cells enriched from blood (not recorded which). This clonotype originated in a man aged 30-40 years who had recovered from COVID-19. The rearrangement joins TRBV28 to TRBJ2-3, with D possibly being TRBD1 (5 bases). CDR3 in amino acids: CASSQQVDTDTQYF. As DNA, the CDR3 is TGTGCCAGCAGTCAACAGGTGGACACAGATACGCAGTATTTT.